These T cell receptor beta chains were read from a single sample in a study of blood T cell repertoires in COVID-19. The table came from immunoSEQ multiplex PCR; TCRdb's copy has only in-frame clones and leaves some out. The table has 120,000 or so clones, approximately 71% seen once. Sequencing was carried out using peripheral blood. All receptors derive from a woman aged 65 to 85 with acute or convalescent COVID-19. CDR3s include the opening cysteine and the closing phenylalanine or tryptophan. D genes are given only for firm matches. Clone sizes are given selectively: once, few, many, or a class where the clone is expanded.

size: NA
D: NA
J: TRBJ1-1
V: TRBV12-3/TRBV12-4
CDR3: CASSPSSGEGPLF
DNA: TGTGCCAGCAGTCCAAGCAGCGGCGAGGGTCCGCTCTTT

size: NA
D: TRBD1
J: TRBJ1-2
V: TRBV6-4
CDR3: CASSKTGNYGYTF
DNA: TGTGCCAGCAGCAAGACAGGGAACTATGGCTACACCTTC

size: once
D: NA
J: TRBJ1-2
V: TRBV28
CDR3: CASSIERKGYTF
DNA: TGTGCCAGCAGTATTGAGAGAAAGGGCTACACCTTC

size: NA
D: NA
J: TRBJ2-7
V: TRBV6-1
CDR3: CASSSGIRTLYEQYF
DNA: TGTGCCAGCAGTTCAGGGATCAGAACCCTCTACGAGCAGTACTTC

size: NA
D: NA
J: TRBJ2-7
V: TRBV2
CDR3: CASSERSGSSYEQYF
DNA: TGTGCCAGCAGTGAAAGGTCAGGCAGCTCCTACGAGCAGTACTTC

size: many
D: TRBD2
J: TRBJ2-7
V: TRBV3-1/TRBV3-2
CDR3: CASSQDLGGTGEQYF
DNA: TGTGCCAGCAGCCAAGATTTGGGAGGGACGGGCGAGCAGTACTTC

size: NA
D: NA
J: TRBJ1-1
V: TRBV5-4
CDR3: CASSLTVNTEAFF
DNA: TGTGCCAGCAGCCTGACAGTGAACACTGAAGCTTTCTTT

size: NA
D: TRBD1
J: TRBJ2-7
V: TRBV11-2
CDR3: CASSSRRTGAYEQYF
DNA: TGTGCCAGCAGCTCTCGGAGGACAGGAGCCTACGAGCAGTACTTC

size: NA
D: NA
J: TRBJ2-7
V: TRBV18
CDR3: CASSPQGDSYEQYF
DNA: TGTGCCAGCTCACCACAGGGGGATAGCTACGAGCAGTACTTC

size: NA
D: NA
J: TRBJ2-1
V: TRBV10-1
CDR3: CASSSGSSSYNEQFF
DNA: TGCGCCAGCAGTAGCGGTTCAAGCTCCTACAATGAGCAGTTCTTC

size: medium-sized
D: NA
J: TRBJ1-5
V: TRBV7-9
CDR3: CASSLGDNSNQPQHF
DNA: TGTGCCAGCAGCTTAGGGGACAATAGCAATCAGCCCCAGCATTTT

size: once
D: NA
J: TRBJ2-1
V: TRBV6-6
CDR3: CASSPQAASYNEQFF
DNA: TGTGCCAGCAGCCCTCAGGCTGCTTCCTACAATGAGCAGTTCTTC

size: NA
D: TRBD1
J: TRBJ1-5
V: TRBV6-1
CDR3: CASSKGTGTAYSNQPQHF
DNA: TGTGCCAGCAGTAAAGGGACAGGGACTGCGTATAGCAATCAGCCCCAGCATTTT

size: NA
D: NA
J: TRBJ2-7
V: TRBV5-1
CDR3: CASSKTRPAYEQYF
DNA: TGCGCCAGCAGCAAGACTAGACCCGCCTACGAGCAGTACTTC

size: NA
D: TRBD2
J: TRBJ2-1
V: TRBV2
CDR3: CASRGPTTSGRVNEQFF
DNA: TGTGCCAGCAGGGGCCCGACCACTAGCGGGAGGGTCAATGAGCAGTTCTTC

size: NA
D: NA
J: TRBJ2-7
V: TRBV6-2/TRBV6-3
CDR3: CASSYADGSSYEQYF
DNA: TGTGCCAGCAGTTACGCGGACGGGAGCTCCTACGAGCAGTACTTC

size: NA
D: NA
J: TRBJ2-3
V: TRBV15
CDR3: CATSSSSGTDTQYF
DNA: TGTGCCACCAGTTCGTCATCGGGGACAGATACGCAGTATTTT

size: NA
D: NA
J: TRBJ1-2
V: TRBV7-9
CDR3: CAGSNTGSRVYGYTF
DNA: TGTGCCGGCAGCAACACAGGGTCACGGGTCTATGGCTACACCTTC

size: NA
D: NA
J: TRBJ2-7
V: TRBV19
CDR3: CASSTVGTKREQYF
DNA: TGTGCCAGTAGTACGGTGGGGACAAAGAGGGAGCAGTACTTC

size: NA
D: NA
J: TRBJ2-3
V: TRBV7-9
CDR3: CASSFGAWTDTQYF
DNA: TGTGCCAGCAGCTTTGGGGCGTGGACAGATACGCAGTATTTT

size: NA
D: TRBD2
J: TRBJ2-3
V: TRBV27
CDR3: CASSRLAGGTDTQYF
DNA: TGTGCCAGCAGTAGACTAGCGGGGGGCACAGATACGCAGTATTTT

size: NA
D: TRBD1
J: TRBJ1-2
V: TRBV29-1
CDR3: CSVGDTGGNYGYTF
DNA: TGCAGCGTTGGGGACACAGGGGGGAACTATGGCTACACCTTC

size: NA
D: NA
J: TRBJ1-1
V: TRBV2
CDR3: CASSRADREAFF
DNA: TGTGCCAGCAGTAGGGCCGACAGGGAAGCTTTCTTT

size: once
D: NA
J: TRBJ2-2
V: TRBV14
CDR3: CASSQFRGTGELFF
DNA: TGTGCCAGCAGCCAATTCAGGGGCACCGGGGAGCTGTTTTTT

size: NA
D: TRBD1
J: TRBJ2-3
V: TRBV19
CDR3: CASSTRDRDTQYF
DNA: TGTGCCAGTAGTACCAGGGACAGGGATACGCAGTATTTT

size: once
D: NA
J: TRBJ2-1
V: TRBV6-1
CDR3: CASSEFLVNNEQFF
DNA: TGTGCCAGCAGTGAATTCCTCGTTAACAATGAGCAGTTCTTC

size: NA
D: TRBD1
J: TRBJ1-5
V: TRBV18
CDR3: CASSPRQGLGQPQHF
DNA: TGTGCCAGCTCACCTAGACAGGGGCTGGGGCAGCCCCAGCATTTT

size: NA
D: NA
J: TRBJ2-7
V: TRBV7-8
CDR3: CASSLAQGRDEQYF
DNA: TGTGCCAGCAGCTTAGCCCAGGGAAGGGACGAGCAGTACTTC

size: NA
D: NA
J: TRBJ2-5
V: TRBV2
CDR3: CASKGDPLNQYF
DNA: TGTGCCAGCAAGGGGGACCCCCTTAATCAGTACTTC

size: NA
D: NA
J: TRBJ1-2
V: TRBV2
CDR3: CASKYETGGNYGYTF
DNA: TGTGCCAGCAAATACGAGACAGGTGGGAACTATGGCTACACCTTC

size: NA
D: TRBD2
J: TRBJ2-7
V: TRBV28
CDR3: CASSQGTSMGYEQYF
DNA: TGTGCCAGCAGCCAGGGGACTAGCATGGGGTACGAGCAGTACTTC

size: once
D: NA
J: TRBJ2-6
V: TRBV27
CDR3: CASSSGDRLSGANVLTF
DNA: TGTGCCAGCAGTTCGGGCGACAGGCTCTCGGGGGCCAACGTCCTGACTTTC

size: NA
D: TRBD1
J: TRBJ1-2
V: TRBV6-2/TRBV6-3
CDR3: CASSADRGLYGYTF
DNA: TGTGCCAGCAGCGCGGACAGGGGGCTCTATGGCTACACCTTC

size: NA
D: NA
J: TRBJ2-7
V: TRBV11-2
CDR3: CASSLGQKYEQYF
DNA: TGTGCCAGCAGCTTAGGACAGAAATACGAGCAGTACTTC

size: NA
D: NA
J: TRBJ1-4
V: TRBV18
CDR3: CASSPPGGSNEKLFF
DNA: TGTGCCAGCTCACCCCCCGGCGGTTCTAATGAAAAACTGTTTTTT

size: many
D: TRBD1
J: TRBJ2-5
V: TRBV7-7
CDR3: CASSPGQLQETQYF
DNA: TGTGCTAGCAGCCCGGGACAGCTCCAAGAGACCCAGTACTTC

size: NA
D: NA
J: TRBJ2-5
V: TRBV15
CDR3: CATSSYGTGRETQYF
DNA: TGTGCCACCAGCAGTTACGGTACGGGGAGAGAGACCCAGTACTTC

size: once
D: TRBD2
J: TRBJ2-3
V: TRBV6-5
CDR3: CASSETSGGTDTQYF
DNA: TGTGCCAGCAGCGAGACTAGCGGGGGCACAGATACGCAGTATTTT

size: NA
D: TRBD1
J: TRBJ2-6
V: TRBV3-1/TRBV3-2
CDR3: CASSPQGAGGANVLTF
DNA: TGTGCCAGCAGCCCACAGGGGGCGGGTGGGGCCAACGTCCTGACTTTC

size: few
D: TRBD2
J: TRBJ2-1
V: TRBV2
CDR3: CASARTRAEQFF
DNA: TGTGCCAGCGCTAGGACTAGAGCTGAGCAGTTCTTC

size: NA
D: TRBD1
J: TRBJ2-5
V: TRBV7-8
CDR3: CASSLRQGAQETQYF
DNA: TGTGCCAGCAGCTTGCGACAGGGGGCTCAAGAGACCCAGTACTTC

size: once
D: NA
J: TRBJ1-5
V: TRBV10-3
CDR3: CAISDLSGEQPQHF
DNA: TGTGCCATCAGTGACCTATCGGGGGAACAGCCCCAGCATTTT

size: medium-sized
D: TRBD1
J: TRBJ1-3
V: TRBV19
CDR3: CASDTGAAGNTIYF
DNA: TGTGCCAGTGATACAGGGGCCGCTGGAAACACCATATATTTT

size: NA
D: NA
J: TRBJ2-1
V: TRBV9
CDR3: CASSVVTSSYNEQFF
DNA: TGTGCCAGCAGCGTAGTTACTAGCAGTTACAATGAGCAGTTCTTC

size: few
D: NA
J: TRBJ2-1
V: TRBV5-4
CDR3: CASSLATGNEQFF
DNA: TGTGCCAGCAGCTTGGCTACCGGGAATGAGCAGTTCTTC

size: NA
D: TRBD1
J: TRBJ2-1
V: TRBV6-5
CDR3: CASSSTGGRPFF
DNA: TGTGCCAGCAGTTCCACAGGGGGCAGACCGTTCTTC

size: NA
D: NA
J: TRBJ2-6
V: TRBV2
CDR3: CASSEEGGAGANVLTF
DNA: TGTGCCAGCAGTGAAGAAGGGGGTGCTGGGGCCAACGTCCTGACTTTC

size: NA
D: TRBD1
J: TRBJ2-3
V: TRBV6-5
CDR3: CASTQGQGEDTQYF
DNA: TGTGCCAGCACCCAGGGACAGGGAGAAGATACGCAGTATTTT